Here is one T cell receptor beta chain with its context. Its target is not known. The data stem from a study of T cell responses to AZD1222 COVID-19 vaccine. Notes on the study in general: Spike-specific TCR breadth and depth went up after people got two AZD1222 doses. Donors, mostly white British, included more females; clonal diversity was possibly underestimated. Sampling captured repertoires only after the peak T cell response. CD4 TCRs associated with vaccination spanned spike, dominating at 160-218 and 743-854.

The CDR3 sequence is 14 residues long. CDR1 MNHEY and CDR2 SMNVEV come from the germline V gene (reference sequence). Deletions cut 5 bases from V and 4 bases from J, with 12 bases between. Sequencing used immunoSEQ multiplex PCR; TCRdb keeps in-frame clones, though not all of them. Among over 120,000 clones listed, roughly 90% were seen once. This receptor was obtained from an adult who received the MenACWY meningococcal vaccine as a control. The gene calls are TRBV27 and TRBJ2-1, with D perhaps TRBD2 (6 bases). The source was peripheral blood, collected 28 days after the second dose of the MenACWY control vaccine. This chain's CDR3 is CASSRPGLYNEQFF. CDR3 sequence (DNA): TGTGCCAGCAGTCGACCGGGACTTTACAATGAGCAGTTCTTC.